This T cell receptor beta chain was captured in a study of cytomegalovirus exposure and HLA in healthy donors. Across the whole study: The same platform used for the 500 to 850 first-cohort repertoires was also used for the 95 to 150 validation repertoires, as a later analysis reported.

Study results and caveats: Most TCRs appeared rarely, but some public TCRs recurred in many donors.

This clone was detected a few times. Its target is not known. Assay: immunoSEQ multiplex PCR; the TCRdb copy retains only in-frame clones and omits some. The sample shows 120,000 to 150,000 clones, roughly 86% of them seen only once. V dropped 5 bases and J dropped 5; count of bases not matched to a gene: 10. The germline CDR1 and CDR2 sequences are LNHNV and YYDKDF (reference sequence). This CDR3 has 15 amino acids. This TCR came from a man aged 18-30 years in good health and CMV-seropositive. Material: PBMCs. The chain recombines TRBV15 with TRBJ2-5; 8 nucleotides match TRBD2. In DNA, the CDR3 is TGTGCCACCAGCGGAAAGACTAGCGTGCGCGAGACCCAGTACTTC. Amino acids: CATSGKTSVRETQYF.